This T cell receptor beta chain was captured by sequencing in a study of T-cell memory formation after mild COVID-19. This clonotype was detected only a few times. TCRdb re-analysed the 5' RACE reads in MiXCR, keeping a single row per CDR3 protein. The sample includes under 450,000 distinct CDR3 sequences, around 22% of them seen just once. The CDR3 consists of 15 residues. After removal of 5 bases from V and 1 base from J, the junction contained 6 bases not matched to a gene. CDR1 and CDR2 from the germline V gene are DFQATT and SNEGSKA (reference sequence). Sequencing was performed on PBMCs or a T cell subset sorted from them (not recorded which). The receptor's source is an adult woman who had mild COVID-19 (a few samples of this study predate the infection). Cell type and time point are not known. The V gene is TRBV20-1, the J gene TRBJ2-1, with TRBD1 matching 9 bases. In nucleotides, the CDR3 is TGCAGTGCTGAACCCGGGACAGGGTCCTACAATGAGCAGTTCTTC. It specifies CSAEPGTGSYNEQFF.